These 30 T cell receptor beta chains share one sample of origin, sequenced in a study of blood T cells in healthy people across ages (dated by TCRdb to between 2014 and 2017). Preparation of the library involved 5' RACE. Data came from an Illumina HiSeq 2500. A second about 7 to 11 cycle PCR used a sample-barcoded 5' primer and a J-beta primer mix. In TCRdb, the public reads were trimmed at Q25 with fastp and aligned with MiXCR, with productive beta chains retained. Each entry is one CDR3 protein sequence, shown with its most common DNA and genes. The sample contains 450,000 to 700,000 distinct CDR3 sequences, 25% to 30% of them found a single time. Of the sample, around a sixth falls within the top ten clones. The sequencing input was blood. The receptors shown here come from a woman aged 70 to 79 in good health.

This clonotype appeared a few times. The CDR3 DNA sequence: TGCAGTACCCGGGAGGGGGGGGGAAATCAGCCCCAGCATTTT. This translates into CSTREGGGNQPQHF. The genes are TRBV20-1 and TRBJ1-5; D perhaps matches TRBD1 (6 bases). This CDR3 contains 14 residues. The V gene's germline CDR1 is DFQATT and CDR2 SNEGSKA (reference sequence). The V end was cut by 8 bases, the J end by 4 bases, with 18 bases between.

This chain links TRBV3-1 with TRBJ1-4; 10 bases agree with TRBD1. Germline CDR1 and CDR2: LGHDT and YNNKEL (reference sequence). The CDR3 runs to 14 residues. The V and J ends lost 5 bases and 8 bases, in that order; junction bases with no gene match: 5. CDR3 sequence reads: CASSDRGHGEKLFF. The CDR3 DNA reads as TGTGCCAGCAGCGACAGGGGGCATGGAGAAAAACTGTTTTTT.

V and J are TRBV29-1 and TRBJ2-5, with 12 bases matching TRBD2. Trimming removed 6 bases from V and 4 bases from J; junction bases left unmatched: 3. Germline-derived CDR1 and CDR2 are SQVTM and ANQGSEA. The CDR3 runs to 13 residues. CDR3 sequence reads: CSVRTSGVETQYF. CDR3 DNA: TGCAGCGTAAGGACTAGCGGGGTAGAGACCCAGTACTTC. Looking up the rest from reference TRBV29-1 and TRBJ2-5 gives the full variable domain: SAVISQKPSRDICQRGTSLTIQCQVDSQVTMMFWYRQQPGQSLTLIATANQGSEATYESGFVIDKFPISRPNLTFSTLTVSNMSPEDSSIYLCSVRTSGVETQYFGPGTRLLVL.

This clonotype has just one count. V gene TRBV11-2 combines with J gene TRBJ2-4, with TRBD2 matching 8 bases. After removal of 2 bases from V and 7 bases from J, the junction contained 4 bases not matched to a gene. Germline V lookup: CDR1 SGHAT, CDR2 FQNNGV. This CDR3 has 14 residues. This CDR3 reads CASSLTGTSNIQYF. The CDR3 DNA reads as TGTGCCAGCAGCTTAACAGGGACTAGTAACATTCAGTACTTC.

This chain uses TRBV7-2 with TRBJ2-5; 7 nucleotides align to TRBD1. J lost 5 bases, V lost 2 bases, and 11 bases had no gene match. Looked up from germline, CDR1 is SGHTA and CDR2 is FQGNSA. CDR3 length: 16 residues. As DNA, the CDR3 is TGTGCCAGCAGCTTATGGGACAAAGGGGGCGACGAGACCCAGTACTTC. It specifies CASSLWDKGGDETQYF.

In its sample, this clonotype was seen a few times. CDR3 protein: CASSLYSGRLSEQFF. The CDR3 DNA reads as TGCGCCAGCAGCTTGTACTCAGGGCGCCTGAGTGAGCAGTTCTTC. The chain recombines TRBV5-1 with TRBJ2-1; D is perhaps TRBD1 (5 bases). Trimming pared 1 base from V and 9 bases from J, leaving 17 bases between. This CDR3 region has 15 residues. Germline CDR1 SGHRS, CDR2 YFSETQ.

The chain couples TRBV11-3 to TRBJ1-2; no reliable D call. In germline, CDR1 is SGHNT, CDR2 YENEEA. V was clipped by 5 bases and J by 2 bases, with 18 bases between them. The CDR3 extends over 16 amino acids. The CDR3: CASSAEIGRPNYGYTF. CDR3 DNA sequence: TGTGCCAGCAGCGCTGAAATAGGACGGCCAAACTATGGCTACACCTTC.

The chain couples TRBV29-1 to TRBJ1-3; D might be TRBD1 (5 bases). Deletions cut 7 bases from V and 0 bases from J, with 13 bases between. This CDR3 region has 14 residues. Germline lookup yields CDR1 SQVTM and CDR2 ANQGSEA. CDR3 in amino acids: CSGRDGISGNTIYF. CDR3 coding DNA: TGCAGCGGACGGGACGGGATCTCTGGAAACACCATATATTTT. The full variable domain, completed using reference TRBV29-1 and TRBJ1-3, is SAVISQKPSRDICQRGTSLTIQCQVDSQVTMMFWYRQQPGQSLTLIATANQGSEATYESGFVIDKFPISRPNLTFSTLTVSNMSPEDSSIYLCSGRDGISGNTIYFGEGSWLTVV.

The CDR3 sequence is CSARDWENNEQFF. CDR3 nucleotides: TGCAGTGCTAGAGATTGGGAGAACAATGAGCAGTTCTTC. This chain links TRBV20-1 with TRBJ2-1; D might be TRBD2 (5 bases). V dropped 0 bases and J dropped 5 bases, with 8 bases sitting between them. The CDR3 has 13 amino acids. Germline lookup yields CDR1 DFQATT and CDR2 SNEGSKA (reference sequence).

V is TRBV25-1 and J is TRBJ1-1; weak D call: TRBD1 (6 bases). Germline V gene lookup returns CDR1 MGHDK and CDR2 SYGVNS. V was pared by 4 bases and J by 9 bases, with 18 bases between. The CDR3 has 14 residues. The DNA of the CDR3 is TGTGCCAGCAGTGGACTCGACAGGACGGTGAAAGCTTTCTTT. It specifies CASSGLDRTVKAFF.

This clonotype was detected only a few times. V and J are TRBV20-1 and TRBJ2-5; possibly TRBD2 for D (7 bases). Trimming removed 0 bases from V and 5 bases from J, with 16 bases in between. Looked up from germline, CDR1 is DFQATT and CDR2 is SNEGSKA (reference sequence). This CDR3 is 15 amino acids long. The CDR3 DNA reads TGCAGTGCTAGAGAGAGGAGGGGGGGCTTCGAGACCCAGTACTTC. Its translation is CSARERRGGFETQYF.

The V call is TRBV10-3, the J call TRBJ2-7, with 7 bases lining up with TRBD1. Germline-derived CDR1 and CDR2 are ENHRY and SYGVKD. The CDR3 length is 15 residues. V was clipped by 5 bases and J by 5 bases; unmatched bases: 12. The CDR3 loop is CAISSPKTGENEQYF. The CDR3 nucleotides are TGTGCCATCAGTTCCCCCAAAACAGGGGAAAACGAGCAGTACTTC.

This clonotype turned up a few times. The V and J genes are TRBV18 and TRBJ2-7; D not resolved. From germline, CDR1 is KGHSH and CDR2 LQKENI. The CDR3 length is 14 residues. V gave up 5 bases and J gave up 6 bases, with 17 bases separating them. This chain's CDR3 is CASSENQDPREQYF. The CDR3 nucleotides read TGTGCCAGCTCAGAGAATCAGGACCCGCGCGAGCAGTACTTC.

This clonotype turned up a few times. V gene TRBV4-3 combines with J gene TRBJ2-4; 8 bases are a match to TRBD1. J was trimmed by 6 bases and V by 1 base; bases with no gene match: 5. Looked up from germline, CDR1 is LGHNA and CDR2 is YSLEER. The CDR3 has 15 amino acids. CDR3 in amino acids: CASSQGQGAGNIQYF. CDR3 DNA sequence: TGCGCCAGCAGCCAAGGGCAGGGGGCGGGAAACATTCAGTACTTC.

J is TRBJ1-4 and V is TRBV6-2 or TRBV6-3; D is unclear. The ends were cut back, 6 bases at V and 7 bases at J, with 15 bases in the middle. The CDR3 is made up of 14 amino acids. CDR1 and CDR2 (germline): MNHEY, SVGEGT. In DNA, the CDR3 is TGTGCCAGCAGGACCCGGGATTCGACTGAAAAACTGTTTTTT. It translates to CASRTRDSTEKLFF.

The genes are TRBV5-1 and TRBJ2-3; no clear D. Germline V gene lookup returns CDR1 SGHRS and CDR2 YFSETQ. V lost 4 bases, J lost 4 bases, and 10 bases lay in between. This CDR3 has 13 residues. The CDR3 loop reads CASSNGPADTQYF. The CDR3 region has the DNA TGCGCCAGCAGCAATGGACCAGCAGATACGCAGTATTTT.

The gene calls are TRBV6-1 and TRBJ2-1; 8 positions agree with TRBD2. Germline V gene data show CDR1 as MNHNS and CDR2 as SASEGT. The CDR3 spans 16 residues. Losses at the gene ends were 4 bases for V and 2 bases for J; bases not matched to a gene: 7. The CDR3 is CASSVGAGDPYNEQFF. The CDR3 DNA reads TGTGCCAGCAGTGTGGGAGCGGGGGACCCCTACAATGAGCAGTTCTTC.

This chain joins TRBV6-6 and TRBJ2-2; D gene unclear. The germline V and J ends were trimmed by 11 bases and 3 bases, with 19 bases remaining between them. The CDR3 is made up of 15 amino acids. Germline V gene lookup returns CDR1 MNHNY and CDR2 SVGAGI (reference sequence). The CDR3 DNA sequence: TGTGCCGTAGATGCCCCACCGACCGACACCGGGGAGCTGTTTTTT. Translated, it gives CAVDAPPTDTGELFF.

Ten or more counts support this clonotype. Compared with germline, one end of the junction differs, possibly owing to a read error. The CDR3 here is CASSLSGGYNEQFF. DNA for the CDR3: TGTGCCAGCAGTTTATCGGGGGGTTACAATGAGCAGTTCTTC. The chain joins TRBV5-1 to TRBJ2-1; 7 bases line up with TRBD2. Germline assignment: CDR1 SGHRS and CDR2 YFSETQ. The CDR3 has 14 amino acids. The complete variable domain, with remaining parts taken from reference TRBV5-1 and TRBJ2-1, reads KAGVTQTPRYLIKTRGQQVTLSCSPISGHRSVSWYQQTPGQGLQFLFEYFSETQRNKGNFPGRFSGRQFSNSRSEMNVSTLELGDSALYLCASSLSGGYNEQFFGPGTRLTVL.

Only one count was recorded for this clonotype. A junction end diverges from the germline sequence, so it may reflect a read error. This chain links TRBV28 with TRBJ2-5, with D unresolved. The CDR3 extends over 14 amino acids. The V gene's germline CDR1 is MDHEN and CDR2 SYDVKM. The CDR3 loop is CASSLGSRSREQCF. CDR3 sequence (DNA): TGTGCCAGCAGTTTAGGTAGCCGTAGTCGCGAGCAGTGCTTC. The full variable domain, its missing parts supplied by reference TRBV28 and TRBJ2-5, is DVKVTQSSRYLVKRTGEKVFLECVQDMDHENMFWYRQDPGLGLRLIYFSYDVKMKEKGDIPEGYSVSREKKERFSLILESASTNQTSMYLCASSLGSRSREQCFGPGTRLLVL.

This clonotype was found a few times. This chain uses TRBV29-1 with TRBJ2-5; D is possibly TRBD2 (6 bases). The closer fit of TRBJ2-7 to the DNA end suggests the J call may be wrong. Per the germline V gene, CDR1 is SQVTM and CDR2 is ANQGSEA. This CDR3 has 16 amino acids. In DNA, the CDR3 is TGCAGCGCCCGGGGGACCTGGCGCAAAAGCTCCTACGAGCAGTACTTC. It is translated as CSARGTWRKSSYEQYF.

This clonotype was counted ten times or more. The rearrangement joins TRBV29-1 to TRBJ2-3, with D tentatively TRBD2 (5 bases). Per germline, CDR1 SQVTM and CDR2 ANQGSEA. The ends were cut back, 3 bases at V and 2 bases at J, with 9 bases in the middle. The CDR3 totals 13 residues. DNA of the CDR3: TGCAGCGTTGACGGCGGGCCCACAGATACGCAGTATTTT. As protein: CSVDGGPTDTQYF.

As concerns this clonotype: A much larger clone lies a single base off, so this may be a read error. The gene calls are TRBV3-1 and TRBJ1-2; 8 bases map to TRBD1. Germline-derived CDR1 and CDR2 are LGHDT and YNNKEL (reference sequence). This CDR3 is 13 amino acids long. V gave up 5 bases and J gave up 9 bases; unmatched junction bases: 8. The CDR3 region has the DNA TGTGCCAGCAGCTTCGGACAGGGCCCTCGCTACACCTTC. Amino acid sequence: CASSFGQGPRYTF.

The genes are TRBV19 and TRBJ2-5; 12 bases are a match to TRBD2. The CDR3 has 18 residues. V trimming: 4 bases; J trimming: 5 bases; junction bases outside the gene matches: 14. Germline CDR1 reads LNHDA; CDR2 reads SQIVND (reference sequence). The CDR3 DNA reads as TGTGCCAGTAGTACCCTACTGACTAGCGGGGGTGGTTTGGAGACCCAGTACTTC. Its protein is CASSTLLTSGGGLETQYF. The whole variable domain, filled in from reference TRBV19 and TRBJ2-5, reads DGGITQSPKYLFRKEGQNVTLSCEQNLNHDAMYWYRQDPGQGLRLIYYSQIVNDFQKGDIAEGYSVSREKKESFPLTVTSAQKNPTAFYLCASSTLLTSGGGLETQYFGPGTRLLVL.

The V call is TRBV7-3, the J call TRBJ1-2, with D possibly being TRBD1 (5 bases). CDR1 and CDR2 (germline): SGHTA, FQGTGA. V dropped 1 base and J dropped 6 bases, with 12 bases sitting between them. The CDR3 is 14 amino acids. The CDR3 DNA reads as TGTGCCAGCAGCTTAATCTCGGGACTAGATGGCTACACCTTC. The encoded protein is CASSLISGLDGYTF.

This clonotype was counted only a few times. The V and J genes are TRBV5-1 and TRBJ2-1; no clear D. This CDR3 contains 13 residues. V was cut by 2 bases and J by 7 bases, with 10 bases left in between. CDR1 and CDR2 (germline): SGHRS, YFSETQ. The CDR3 nucleotides are TGCGCCAGCAGCTTACCGATGGGGAATGAGCAGTTCTTC. Protein: CASSLPMGNEQFF.

In its sample, this clonotype was seen a few times. The rearrangement joins TRBV20-1 to TRBJ2-5, with a tentative D call TRBD1 (6 bases). The J call may be in error: the DNA end matches TRBJ2-7 better. The CDR3 totals 13 residues. Germline V gene sequence: CDR1 DFQATT, CDR2 SNEGSKA (reference sequence). Here the CDR3 reads CSASQGLGYEQYF. CDR3 DNA: TGCAGTGCTAGCCAGGGGCTGGGGTACGAGCAGTACTTC.

This clonotype was seen many times. The chain is built from TRBV20-1 and TRBJ2-1; D perhaps matches TRBD2 (6 bases). Trimming removed 5 bases from V and 4 bases from J, with 15 bases in between. CDR3 length: 14 residues. The V gene's germline CDR1 is DFQATT and CDR2 SNEGSKA (reference sequence). CDR3 bases: TGCAGTGCTCGGACCGGGACTCCGTACAATGAGCAGTTCTTC. Translated: CSARTGTPYNEQFF.

The V call is TRBV12-3 or TRBV12-4, the J call TRBJ2-5, with TRBD1 identical over 9 bases. The J call may be wrong; the DNA end is better matched by TRBJ2-7. The CDR3 covers 14 residues. The CDR3 reads CASSSGQGKYEQYF. CDR3 DNA sequence: TGTGCCAGCAGTTCGGGACAGGGAAAATACGAGCAGTACTTC.

Here the CDR3 DNA reads TGTGCCAGCAGCCTCCAGACAGGGAACACAGATACGCAGTATTTT. It is translated as CASSLQTGNTDTQYF. The chain employs TRBV7-2 and TRBJ2-3; 7 nucleotides match TRBD1. The CDR3 spans 15 residues. CDR1 and CDR2 (germline): SGHTA, FQGNSA. V dropped 5 bases and J dropped 2; count of bases not matched to a gene: 7.